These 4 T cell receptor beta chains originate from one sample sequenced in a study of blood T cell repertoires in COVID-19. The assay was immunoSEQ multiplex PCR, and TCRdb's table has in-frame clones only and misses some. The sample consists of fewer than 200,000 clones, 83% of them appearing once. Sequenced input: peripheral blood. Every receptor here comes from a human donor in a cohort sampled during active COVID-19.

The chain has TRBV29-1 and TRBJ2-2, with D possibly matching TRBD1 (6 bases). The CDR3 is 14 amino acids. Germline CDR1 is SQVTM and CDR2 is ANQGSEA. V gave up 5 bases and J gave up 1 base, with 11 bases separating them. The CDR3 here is CSVQGRGNTGELFF. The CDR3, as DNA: TGCAGCGTTCAGGGCAGGGGGAACACCGGGGAGCTGTTTTTT.

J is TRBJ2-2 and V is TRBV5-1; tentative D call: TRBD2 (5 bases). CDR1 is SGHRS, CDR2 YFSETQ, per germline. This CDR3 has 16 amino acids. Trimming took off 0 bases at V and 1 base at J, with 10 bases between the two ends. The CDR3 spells CASSLGSGMNTGELFF. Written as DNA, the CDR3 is TGCGCCAGCAGCTTGGGGAGCGGTATGAACACCGGGGAGCTGTTTTTT.

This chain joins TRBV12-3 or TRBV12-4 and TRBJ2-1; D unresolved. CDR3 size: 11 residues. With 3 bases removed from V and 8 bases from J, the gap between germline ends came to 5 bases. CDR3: CASSFVDEQFF. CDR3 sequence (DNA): TGTGCCAGCAGTTTTGTCGATGAGCAGTTCTTC.

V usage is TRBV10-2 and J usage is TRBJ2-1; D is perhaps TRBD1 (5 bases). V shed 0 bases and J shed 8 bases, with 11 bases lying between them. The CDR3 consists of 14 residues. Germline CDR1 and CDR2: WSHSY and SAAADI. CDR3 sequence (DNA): TGCGCCAGCAGTGAGTCGGGGCAGTTCGATGAGCAGTTCTTC. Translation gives CASSESGQFDEQFF.